This TCR beta chain comes out of a study of shared clonotypes between healthy human individuals. Profiling relied on immunoSEQ multiplex PCR, and the TCRdb table lists in-frame clones only, not all of them. This table holds about 1 million clones, roughly 80% found once. Deletions cut 8 bases from V and 7 bases from J, with 12 bases between. The CDR3 covers 12 residues. The germline gives CDR1 SNHLY, CDR2 FYNNEI. Sequenced input: memory CD4+ T cells sorted from blood. Subset indicated: CD45RA-negative fraction. The rearrangement joins TRBV2 to TRBJ2-1, with D tentatively TRBD2 (5 bases). The TCR comes from a man in his late teens or twenties in good health. The CDR3 is CASGRGSNEQFF. CDR3 in DNA: TGTGCCAGCGGACGGGGTTCGAATGAGCAGTTCTTC.